This T cell receptor beta chain was captured by sequencing in a study of T cell repertoires in aging, cancer and after chemotherapy. Overall study: Six age groups, ranging from 30 or younger to 70 or older, included the donors. Repeat sampling of healthy donors over several months to years showed clear clonal overlap.

Amplification of TCR beta used genomic DNA extracted from peripheral blood. Study results and limitations: In cancer patients, declining TCR diversity with age involved lost richness and lost evenness. Median generation probability rose over the chemotherapy interval in each cancer cohort, suggesting rebound thymic output.

This CDR3 comprises 12 residues. J gave up 7 bases and V 5 bases, and 4 bases lay outside the gene matches. Germline CDR1 SEHNR, CDR2 FQNEAQ (reference sequence). There are a few counts of this clonotype. Its target is not known. TRB rearrangements spanning V, D and J were amplified using mixed TRB-A/B primers. TCRdb reanalysed the multiplex PCR reads using MiXCR and keeps one entry per CDR3 protein. This sample has several thousand distinct CDR3 sequences, with more than 25% found just once. The chain combines TRBV7-9 with TRBJ1-1; TRBD1 agrees at 7 bases. Sequencing was done on a sample of blood. The origin of this receptor is a human donor in good health. For the CDR3, the DNA is TGTGCCAGCAGCCGTTGGACAGGTGAAGCTTTCTTT. It specifies CASSRWTGEAFF.